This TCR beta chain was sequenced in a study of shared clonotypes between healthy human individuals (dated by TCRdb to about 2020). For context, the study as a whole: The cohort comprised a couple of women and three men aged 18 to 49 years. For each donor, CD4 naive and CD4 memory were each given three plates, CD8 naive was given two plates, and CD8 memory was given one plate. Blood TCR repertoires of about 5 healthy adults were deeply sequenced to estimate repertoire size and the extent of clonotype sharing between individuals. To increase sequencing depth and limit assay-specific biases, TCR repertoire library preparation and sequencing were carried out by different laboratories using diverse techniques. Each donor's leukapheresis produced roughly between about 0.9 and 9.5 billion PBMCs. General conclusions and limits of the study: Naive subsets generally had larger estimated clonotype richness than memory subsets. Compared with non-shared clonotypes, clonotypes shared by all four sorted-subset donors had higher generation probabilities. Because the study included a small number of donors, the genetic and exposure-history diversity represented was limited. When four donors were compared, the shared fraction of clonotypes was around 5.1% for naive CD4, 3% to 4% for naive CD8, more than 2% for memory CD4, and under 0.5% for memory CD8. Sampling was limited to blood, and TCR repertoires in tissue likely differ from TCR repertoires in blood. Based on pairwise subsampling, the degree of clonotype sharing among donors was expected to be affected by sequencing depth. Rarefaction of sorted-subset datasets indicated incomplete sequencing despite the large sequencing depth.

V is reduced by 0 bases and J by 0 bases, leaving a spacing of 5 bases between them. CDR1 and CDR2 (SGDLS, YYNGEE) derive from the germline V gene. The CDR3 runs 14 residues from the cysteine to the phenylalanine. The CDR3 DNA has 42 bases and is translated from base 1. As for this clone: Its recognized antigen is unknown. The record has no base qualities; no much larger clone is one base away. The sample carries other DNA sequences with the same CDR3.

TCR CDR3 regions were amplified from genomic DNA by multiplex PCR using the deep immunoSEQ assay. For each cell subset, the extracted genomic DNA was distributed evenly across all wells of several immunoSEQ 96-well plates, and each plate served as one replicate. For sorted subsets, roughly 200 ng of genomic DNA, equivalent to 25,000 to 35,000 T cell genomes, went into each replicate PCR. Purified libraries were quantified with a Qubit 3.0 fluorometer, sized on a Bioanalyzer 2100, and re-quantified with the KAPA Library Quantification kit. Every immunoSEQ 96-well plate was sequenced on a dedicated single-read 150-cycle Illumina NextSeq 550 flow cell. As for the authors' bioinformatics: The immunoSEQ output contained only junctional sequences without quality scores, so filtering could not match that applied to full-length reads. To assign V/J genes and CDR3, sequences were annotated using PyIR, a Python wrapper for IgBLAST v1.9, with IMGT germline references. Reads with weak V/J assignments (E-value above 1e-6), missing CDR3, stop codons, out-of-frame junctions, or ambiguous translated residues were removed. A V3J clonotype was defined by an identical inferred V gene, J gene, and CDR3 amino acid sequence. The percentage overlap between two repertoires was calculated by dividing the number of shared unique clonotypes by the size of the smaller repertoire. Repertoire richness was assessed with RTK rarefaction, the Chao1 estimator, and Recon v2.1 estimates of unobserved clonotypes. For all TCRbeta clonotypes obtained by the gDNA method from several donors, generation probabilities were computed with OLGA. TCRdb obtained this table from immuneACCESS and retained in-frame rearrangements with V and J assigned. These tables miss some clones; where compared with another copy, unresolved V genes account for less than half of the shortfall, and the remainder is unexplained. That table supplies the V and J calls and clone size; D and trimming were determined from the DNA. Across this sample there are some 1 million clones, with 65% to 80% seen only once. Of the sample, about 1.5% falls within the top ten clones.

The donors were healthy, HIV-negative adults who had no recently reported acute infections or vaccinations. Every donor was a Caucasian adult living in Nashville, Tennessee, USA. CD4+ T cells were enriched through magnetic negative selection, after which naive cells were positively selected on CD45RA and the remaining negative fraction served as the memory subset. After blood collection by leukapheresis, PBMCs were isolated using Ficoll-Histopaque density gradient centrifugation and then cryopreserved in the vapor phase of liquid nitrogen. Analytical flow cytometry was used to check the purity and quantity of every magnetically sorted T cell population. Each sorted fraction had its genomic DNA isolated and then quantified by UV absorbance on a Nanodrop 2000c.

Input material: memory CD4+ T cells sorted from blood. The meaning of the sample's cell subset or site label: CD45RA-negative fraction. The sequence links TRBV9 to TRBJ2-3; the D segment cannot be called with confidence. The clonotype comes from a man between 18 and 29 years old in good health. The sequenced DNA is TGTGCCAGCAGCGTAGCACAGAGCACAGATACGCAGTATTTT. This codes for CASSVAQSTDTQYF.